This T cell receptor beta chain originates from a study of blood T cells in healthy people across ages. Findings and caveats of the study: Older age went with lower TCR beta diversity per million T cells, in a roughly linear way.

The CDR3 covers 19 residues. Germline V gene sequence: CDR1 DFQATT, CDR2 SNEGSKA (reference sequence). The trim removed 0 bases at V and 4 bases at J, leaving 13 bases unmatched. Combining a sample-barcoded 5' primer with a J-beta primer mix, a second PCR ran for roughly 7 to 12 cycles. Every cDNA was tagged by a template-switch adaptor with 12 random nucleotides. Each CDR3 protein is one row after TCRdb ran MiXCR on the 5' RACE reads. This table has about 780,000 distinct CDR3 sequences, 20% to 30% appearing once. This clonotype was seen more than once but under ten times. Its cognate antigen is unknown. They isolated at least 6 million PBMCs from each sample. These data were also filed under a second study, of T cells of mothers and their children. That source reports: Related mother-child pairs showed slightly, non-significantly higher overlap than unrelated pairs.

The chain uses TRBV20-1 and TRBJ2-5; 14 positions agree with TRBD2. The sample consisted of blood. This receptor was taken from a boy aged 5-17 years in good health. The CDR3 coding sequence is TGCAGTGCTAGAGATGCGACGGGACTAGCGGGAGCCTTTGGAGAGACCCAGTACTTC. Amino acid sequence: CSARDATGLAGAFGETQYF.